These 29 T cell receptor beta chains were all obtained from the same sample, sequenced in a study of blood T cell repertoires in COVID-19. Here immunoSEQ multiplex PCR was the method, and the copy in TCRdb shows in-frame clones only, minus some. The table records under 95,000 clones, roughly 84% of them present only once. Sequencing was performed on peripheral blood. All receptors come from a man aged 70 or older with acute or convalescent COVID-19.

This sequence joins TRBV6-1 and TRBJ2-2; D is unresolved. Germline V gene sequence: CDR1 MNHNS, CDR2 SASEGT. The CDR3 length is 15 residues. The ends were cut back, 0 bases at V and 1 base at J, with 6 bases in the middle. The CDR3 bases are TGTGCCAGCAGTGAAGCTCAGAAGAACACCGGGGAGCTGTTTTTT. This translates into CASSEAQKNTGELFF.

V and J are TRBV24-1 and TRBJ2-5; 9 bases fit TRBD1. The J segment lost 5 bases and the V segment lost 6 bases, leaving 9 bases of the junction unmatched. CDR3 size: 15 residues. Germline V CDR1 and CDR2: KGHDR, SFDVKD. CDR3 loop: CATSSPGQGVETQYF. In DNA form, the CDR3 reads TGTGCCACCAGTTCACCGGGACAGGGAGTGGAGACCCAGTACTTC.

V is TRBV6-5 and J is TRBJ2-7, with 7 bases aligning to TRBD1. The CDR3 has 12 residues. Trimming at V came to 11 bases and at J to 4 bases, leaving 8 bases not matched to a gene. The germline CDR1 and CDR2 sequences are MNHEY and SVGAGI. CDR3 region: CAVQGYHYEQYF. In DNA, the CDR3 is TGTGCCGTACAGGGGTATCATTACGAGCAGTACTTC.

The chain carries TRBV7-9 and TRBJ2-2; 10 bases align to TRBD2. With V trimmed by 7 bases and J by 1 base, 15 bases remained unmatched. This CDR3 region has 19 residues. Germline loops: CDR1 SEHNR, CDR2 FQNEAQ (reference sequence). The CDR3 DNA reads as TGTGCCAGCAAACACGAAGTCCCTCTAGCGGGGGAGAACACCGGGGAGCTGTTTTTT. This translates into CASKHEVPLAGENTGELFF.

The rearrangement uses TRBV5-1 and TRBJ2-1, with 8 bases fitting TRBD1. This CDR3 has 18 residues. Per the germline V gene, CDR1 is SGHRS and CDR2 is YFSETQ. With 4 bases clipped from V and 0 bases from J, the junction kept 12 bases outside the gene matches. CDR3 sequence reads: CASSLRQGALRSYNEQFF. The CDR3 DNA follows: TGCGCCAGCAGCCTCCGGCAGGGGGCTCTCCGCTCCTACAATGAGCAGTTCTTC.

The chain joins TRBV10-3 to TRBJ2-5; 8 nucleotides agree with TRBD1. This CDR3 has 16 residues. The V and J ends lost 2 bases and 2 bases, in that order; junction bases with no gene match: 7. CDR1 and CDR2 from the germline V gene are ENHRY and SYGVKD. The CDR3 loop reads CAISERTGSGQETQYF. Here the CDR3 DNA reads TGTGCCATCAGTGAGCGGACAGGGTCGGGACAAGAGACCCAGTACTTC.

The CDR3 here is CASSLLKTATNEKLFF. CDR3 nucleotide sequence: TGTGCCAGCAGCTTACTCAAGACAGCAACTAATGAAAAACTGTTTTTT. The chain has TRBV7-9 and TRBJ1-4, with a tentative D call TRBD1 (5 bases). The ends were cut back, 2 bases at V and 0 bases at J, with 10 bases in the middle. From germline, CDR1 is SEHNR and CDR2 FQNEAQ (reference sequence). This CDR3 is built from 16 residues.

The V and J genes are TRBV5-6 and TRBJ1-1; tentatively, D is TRBD1 (5 bases). This CDR3 has 12 amino acids. V lost 4 bases, J lost 11 bases, and 15 bases lay in between. CDR1 SGHDT and CDR2 YYEEEE come from the germline V gene. Written as DNA, the CDR3 is TGTGCCAGCAGCACCGACAGACGGCACGCTTTCTTT. The encoded protein is CASSTDRRHAFF.

This chain uses TRBV7-9 with TRBJ2-1, with D tentatively TRBD2 (6 bases). Germline V lookup: CDR1 SEHNR, CDR2 FQNEAQ (reference sequence). Trimming removed 0 bases from V and 12 bases from J, with 6 bases in between. The CDR3 is 11 amino acids. CDR3 sequence: CASSLAGGQFF. The CDR3 DNA sequence: TGTGCCAGCAGCTTAGCGGGGGGGCAGTTCTTC.

The chain is built from TRBV19 and TRBJ1-2; 10 bases agree with TRBD1. CDR1 is LNHDA and CDR2 is SQIVND in the germline V gene (reference sequence). The V gene end was trimmed by 5 bases and the J gene end by 4 bases; junction bases not matched to a gene: 7. This CDR3 spans 15 amino acids. CDR3 protein: CASSPSGTGVYGYTF. The CDR3 region has the DNA TGTGCCAGTAGTCCTTCCGGGACAGGGGTCTATGGCTACACCTTC.

The rearrangement links TRBV2 to TRBJ2-3; TRBD2 might be the D (5 bases). Germline V CDR1 and CDR2: SNHLY, FYNNEI. The V gene lost 1 base and the J gene lost 0 bases, with 8 bases spanning the gap. This CDR3 comprises 15 residues. The CDR3 region is CASSEGTASTDTQYF. The CDR3 DNA follows: TGTGCCAGCAGTGAAGGGACTGCTAGCACAGATACGCAGTATTTT. The variable domain in full, with the rest retrieved from reference TRBV2 and TRBJ2-3, is EPEVTQTPSHQVTQMGQEVILRCVPISNHLYFYWYRQILGQKVEFLVSFYNNEISEKSEIFDDQFSVERPDGSNFTLKIRSTKLEDSAMYFCASSEGTASTDTQYFGPGTRLTVL.

This rearrangement joins TRBV24-1 to TRBJ2-3; 7 bases are a match to TRBD1. The V segment lost 0 bases and the J segment 1 base; nucleotides outside the gene matches: 3. This CDR3 has 16 residues. Looked up from germline, CDR1 is KGHDR and CDR2 is SFDVKD. The CDR3 DNA is TGTGCCACCAGTGATTTGCTGGGGACAGGCACAGATACGCAGTATTTT. This sequence encodes CATSDLLGTGTDTQYF.

The J gene is TRBJ1-6, the V gene TRBV5-1; D is undetermined. The CDR3 is made up of 12 amino acids. Looked up from germline, CDR1 is SGHRS and CDR2 is YFSETQ. V lost 5 bases and J 6 bases, leaving 6 bases between the germline ends. The CDR3 loop reads CASRSGNSPLHF. The CDR3 region has the DNA TGCGCCAGCAGATCGGGTAATTCACCCCTCCACTTT.

The chain is built from TRBV2 and TRBJ2-1; TRBD2 matches 7 bases. CDR3 length: 15 residues. V was clipped by 2 bases and J by 4 bases; unmatched bases: 5. Per the germline V gene, CDR1 is SNHLY and CDR2 is FYNNEI. CDR3 in DNA: TGTGCCAGCAGTGAATATGGGGGGGGTTACAATGAGCAGTTCTTC. It is translated as CASSEYGGGYNEQFF.

V and J are TRBV11-2 and TRBJ2-7, with a weak D call TRBD1 (7 bases). This CDR3 is built from 15 residues. Germline V gene data show CDR1 as SGHAT and CDR2 as FQNNGV. Trimming took 1 base from V and 5 from J, leaving 15 bases between them. CDR3 amino acids: CASSLGQGGGDEQYV. The CDR3 DNA reads TGTGCCAGCAGCTTAGGACAGGGAGGAGGAGACGAGCAGTACGTC.

This clone is a singleton in its sample. V usage is TRBV28 and J usage is TRBJ1-2; TRBD1 aligns across 12 bases. The CDR3 totals 17 residues. Germline V gene sequence: CDR1 MDHEN, CDR2 SYDVKM. V lost 2 bases to trimming and J lost 8 bases; unmatched junction nucleotides: 12. This CDR3 reads CASSLQGTGGALSGYTF. CDR3 DNA sequence: TGTGCCAGCAGTTTACAGGGGACAGGGGGCGCATTGTCCGGCTACACCTTC.

The V and J genes are TRBV7-2 and TRBJ1-4, with D tentatively TRBD1 (5 bases). Deletions cut 5 bases from V and 5 bases from J, with 15 bases between. CDR3 length: 15 residues. CDR1 is SGHTA, CDR2 FQGNSA, per germline. The CDR3 DNA follows: TGTGCCAGCAGCCCATTTGGGGGGGTAAATGAAAAACTGTTTTTT. This translates into CASSPFGGVNEKLFF.

This clone was seen repeatedly, ten times or more. The chain couples TRBV7-3 to TRBJ2-7; possibly TRBD1 for D (6 bases). The V gene's germline CDR1 is SGHTA and CDR2 FQGTGA. The CDR3 has 14 amino acids. The ends were cut back, 2 bases at V and 3 bases at J, with 11 bases in the middle. The CDR3 protein is CASSLSGAGYEQYF. The CDR3 DNA follows: TGTGCCAGCAGCTTATCAGGGGCAGGCTACGAGCAGTACTTC.

The chain carries TRBV3-1 (or the pseudogene TRBV3-2) and TRBJ1-2; D remains unclear. Trimming left V 4 bases short and J 6 bases short, with 21 bases between. The CDR3 totals 16 residues. CDR1 and CDR2 (germline): LGHDT, YNNKEL (reference sequence). The CDR3 DNA reads as TGTGCCAGCAGCCCCGCCCTGACCCGAGGTAGACATGGCTACACCTTC. As protein: CASSPALTRGRHGYTF.

The chain employs TRBV5-5 and TRBJ2-6, with D maybe TRBD1 (6 bases). V gave up 4 bases and J gave up 2 bases, with 19 bases separating them. The CDR3 runs 18 residues. Germline loops: CDR1 SGHKS, CDR2 YYEKEE (reference sequence). The CDR3 spells CASSLSPGEPPGANVLTF. Here the CDR3 DNA reads TGTGCCAGCAGCCTGAGCCCAGGGGAACCCCCTGGGGCCAACGTCCTGACTTTC.

V usage is TRBV19 and J usage is TRBJ2-7, with 7 bases that match TRBD1. The CDR3 is 14 residues long. Losses at the gene ends were 3 bases for V and 2 bases for J; bases not matched to a gene: 4. Germline CDR1 and CDR2: LNHDA and SQIVND (reference sequence). DNA of the CDR3: TGTGCCAGTAGTATGTTAGGGGGCGCCTACGAGCAGTACTTC. Encoded protein: CASSMLGGAYEQYF.

V gene TRBV29-1 combines with J gene TRBJ2-3, with D tentatively TRBD2 (5 bases). Deletions cut 5 bases from V and 0 bases from J, with 12 bases between. Germline V lookup: CDR1 SQVTM, CDR2 ANQGSEA. This CDR3 region has 14 residues. In DNA, the CDR3 is TGCAGCGTTATGAGGGTCACTAGCACAGATACGCAGTATTTT. Encoded protein: CSVMRVTSTDTQYF.

This clone was detected only a few times. The V and J genes are TRBV7-3 and TRBJ2-1; 11 nucleotides align to TRBD2. V lost 7 bases and J lost 3; bases outside the gene matches: 5. This CDR3 has 15 amino acids. The V gene's germline CDR1 is SGHTA and CDR2 FQGTGA. The CDR3 nucleotides read TGTGCCAGCACCGCCGGGACTAGCGGCTACAATGAGCAGTTCTTC. Amino acid sequence: CASTAGTSGYNEQFF.

The chain has TRBV7-2 and TRBJ1-2, with a tentative D call TRBD1 (5 bases). Germline V gives CDR1 SGHTA, CDR2 FQGNSA. The CDR3 length is 14 residues. Trimming took 5 bases from V and 7 from J, leaving 17 bases between them. As DNA, the CDR3 is TGTGCCAGCAGCCGGGCAGGGAAATATACTGGCTACACCTTC. Translation: CASSRAGKYTGYTF.

V is TRBV5-1 and J is TRBJ2-1; no clear D gene. The V gene's germline CDR1 is SGHRS and CDR2 YFSETQ. Trimming removed 1 base from V and 7 bases from J, with 15 bases in between. The CDR3 is 15 amino acids. The CDR3 bases are TGCGCCAGCAGCTTGTTCGGGTTGGAGTTGAATGAGCAGTTCTTC. This gives the protein CASSLFGLELNEQFF.

This clone was observed at least ten times. The chain couples TRBV27 to TRBJ1-5; 7 bases fit TRBD1. The CDR3 spans 16 residues. Germline assignment: CDR1 MNHEY and CDR2 SMNVEV (reference sequence). V shed 5 bases and J 1 base; nucleotides not matched to a gene: 8. The CDR3 here is CASSPTGTDSNQPQHF. In nucleotides, the CDR3 is TGTGCCAGCAGTCCCACCGGGACAGACAGCAATCAGCCCCAGCATTTT.

In nucleotides, the CDR3 is TGCGCCAGCAGCACCGCGGGGGACCGCACAGATACGCAGTATTTT. Its protein product is CASSTAGDRTDTQYF. This chain uses TRBV5-1 with TRBJ2-3, with TRBD2 matching 7 bases. Germline trimming cut 4 bases from V and 1 base from J; bases unmatched to any gene: 6. CDR3 length: 15 amino acids. The germline CDR1 and CDR2 sequences are SGHRS and YFSETQ. The variable domain in full, with the rest retrieved from reference TRBV5-1 and TRBJ2-3, is KAGVTQTPRYLIKTRGQQVTLSCSPISGHRSVSWYQQTPGQGLQFLFEYFSETQRNKGNFPGRFSGRQFSNSRSEMNVSTLELGDSALYLCASSTAGDRTDTQYFGPGTRLTVL.

This clone has a single count. The chain combines TRBV12-5 with TRBJ1-2, with D maybe TRBD1 (5 bases). CDR1 LGHNT and CDR2 FRNRAP come from the germline V gene. Trimming left V 1 base short and J 2 bases short, with 5 bases between. The CDR3 consists of 13 residues. CDR3 in amino acids: CASGLAGNYGYTF. CDR3 DNA: TGTGCTAGTGGTTTGGCAGGGAACTATGGCTACACCTTC.

This clone was counted only a few times. The J gene is TRBJ1-1, the V gene TRBV27, with 7 bases identical to TRBD1. Germline-derived CDR1 and CDR2 are MNHEY and SMNVEV (reference sequence). This CDR3 contains 13 residues. Unmatched junction bases numbered 0, after V lost 5 bases and J lost 0 bases. DNA for the CDR3: TGTGCCAGCAGTCAGGGGGTGAACACTGAAGCTTTCTTT. It translates to CASSQGVNTEAFF.